This is a list of T cell receptor beta chains from one sample in a study of cytomegalovirus exposure and HLA in healthy donors. TCRdb's table, derived via immunoSEQ multiplex PCR, lists solely in-frame clones and lacks some. Here the sample spans 200,000 or so clones, around 80% being singletons. Sequences were obtained from PBMCs. The receptors originated from a man younger than 35 in good health and CMV-seronegative. Both conserved end residues are part of each CDR3. Fields, in order: CDR3 length, V gene, J gene, D gene, clone size, CDR3 protein, CDR3 DNA. The D gene is left open where the match is weak. The listing skips clone size in some rows; elsewhere it reads once, few, many or a size class.

CDR3 length: 14; V gene: TRBV6-1; J gene: TRBJ2-3; D gene: TRBD2; clone size: -; CDR3 protein: CASLPRGSADTQYF; CDR3 DNA: TGTGCCAGCCTTCCCCGCGGGAGCGCAGATACGCAGTATTTT
CDR3 length: 15; V gene: TRBV5-1; J gene: TRBJ2-7; D gene: TRBD2; clone size: -; CDR3 protein: CASSPSTSGSYEQYF; CDR3 DNA: TGCGCCAGCAGCCCCTCCACTAGCGGATCCTACGAGCAGTACTTC
CDR3 length: 13; V gene: TRBV6-5; J gene: TRBJ2-1; D gene: -; clone size: -; CDR3 protein: CASSRDRYNEQFF; CDR3 DNA: TGTGCCAGCAGTCGCGACAGGTACAATGAGCAGTTCTTC
CDR3 length: 16; V gene: TRBV7-2; J gene: TRBJ2-1; D gene: TRBD2; clone size: -; CDR3 protein: CASSLEGLAYYNEQFF; CDR3 DNA: TGTGCCAGCAGCCTCGAAGGACTAGCCTATTACAATGAGCAGTTCTTC
CDR3 length: 15; V gene: TRBV19; J gene: TRBJ2-5; D gene: TRBD1; clone size: -; CDR3 protein: CASSIWARGQETQYF; CDR3 DNA: TGTGCCAGTAGTATATGGGCCAGGGGGCAAGAGACCCAGTACTTC
CDR3 length: 13; V gene: TRBV11-2; J gene: TRBJ2-7; D gene: TRBD2; clone size: -; CDR3 protein: CASNGGSSYEQYF; CDR3 DNA: TGTGCCAGCAACGGGGGGAGCTCCTACGAGCAGTACTTC
CDR3 length: 13; V gene: TRBV2; J gene: TRBJ2-2; D gene: -; clone size: -; CDR3 protein: CASSTGFSGELFF; CDR3 DNA: TGTGCCAGCAGCACAGGGTTTTCCGGGGAGCTGTTTTTT
CDR3 length: 22; V gene: TRBV4-1; J gene: TRBJ1-5; D gene: TRBD1; clone size: -; CDR3 protein: CASSRGSEWDRGRWGVGEPQHF; CDR3 DNA: TGCGCCAGCAGCCGCGGAAGTGAATGGGACAGGGGGCGGTGGGGGGTCGGGGAGCCCCAGCATTTT
CDR3 length: 16; V gene: TRBV6-1; J gene: TRBJ1-3; D gene: TRBD1; clone size: -; CDR3 protein: CASSEKRQGSGNTIYF; CDR3 DNA: TGTGCCAGCAGTGAAAAGAGACAGGGGTCTGGAAACACCATATATTTT
CDR3 length: 15; V gene: TRBV7-3; J gene: TRBJ2-2; D gene: -; clone size: -; CDR3 protein: CASSRRAANTGELFF; CDR3 DNA: TGTGCCAGCAGCCGCAGGGCCGCGAACACCGGGGAGCTGTTTTTT
CDR3 length: 15; V gene: TRBV5-1; J gene: TRBJ2-1; D gene: TRBD2; clone size: -; CDR3 protein: CASSLWTSGYNEQFF; CDR3 DNA: TGCGCCAGCAGCCTATGGACTAGCGGATACAATGAGCAGTTCTTC
CDR3 length: 18; V gene: TRBV7-9; J gene: TRBJ1-4; D gene: TRBD1; clone size: -; CDR3 protein: CASSSTTADRADNEKLFF; CDR3 DNA: TGTGCCAGCAGCTCGACAACCGCCGACAGGGCCGATAATGAAAAACTGTTTTTT
CDR3 length: 17; V gene: TRBV6-1; J gene: TRBJ2-3; D gene: TRBD1; clone size: -; CDR3 protein: CASSDSSRDSYTDTQYF; CDR3 DNA: TGTGCCAGCAGTGATAGTTCCCGGGACAGTTACACAGATACGCAGTATTTT
CDR3 length: 13; V gene: TRBV6-5; J gene: TRBJ2-5; D gene: TRBD2; clone size: few; CDR3 protein: CASKLAGGETQYF; CDR3 DNA: TGTGCCAGCAAGCTAGCGGGAGGAGAGACCCAGTACTTC
CDR3 length: 13; V gene: TRBV10-2; J gene: TRBJ1-2; D gene: TRBD1; clone size: -; CDR3 protein: CASRGQGDYGYTF; CDR3 DNA: TGCGCCAGCAGGGGACAGGGGGACTATGGCTACACCTTC